This entry concerns a single T cell receptor (beta chain). The sample originates from a study of blood T cell repertoires in COVID-19. TCRdb keeps only in-frame clones here, not all; method: immunoSEQ multiplex PCR. The repertoire holds 300,000 to 350,000 clones, with around 90% as singletons. V was pared by 0 bases and J by 4 bases, with 10 bases between. Looked up from germline, CDR1 is SGHRS and CDR2 is YFSETQ. The CDR3 covers 14 residues. V and J are TRBV5-1 and TRBJ2-5; TRBD2 is a possible D gene (5 bases). The sequenced sample consisted of peripheral blood. This sequence originates from a man in his late teens or twenties with active or convalescent COVID-19. DNA of the CDR3: TGCGCCAGCAGCTTGGACCTAGCTCGAGAGACCCAGTACTTC. Translated: CASSLDLARETQYF.